One and the same sample provided the 5 T cell receptor beta chains below, sequenced in a study of PD-L1 blockade in urothelial cancer. Time point meaning: pretreatment peripheral blood. Data came from immunoSEQ multiplex PCR; TCRdb stores just in-frame clones and leaves some out. This sample yields about 72,000 clones, of which approximately 84% are seen a single time; 15% belongs to the top ten. Sample: PBMCs, taken around atezolizumab (anti-PD-L1) treatment. These receptors were collected from a man aged 60 to 75 with urothelial cancer.

V gene TRBV30 combines with J gene TRBJ1-2; 10 nucleotides agree with TRBD1. Losses at the gene ends were 0 bases for V and 4 bases for J; bases not matched to a gene: 5. The CDR3 runs to 15 residues. Germline V lookup: CDR1 GTSNPN, CDR2 SVGIG (reference sequence). This CDR3 is CAWSVGGTGVYGYTF. The CDR3 bases are TGTGCCTGGAGTGTTGGGGGGACAGGGGTCTATGGCTACACCTTC.

V usage is TRBV29-1 and J usage is TRBJ2-5; D is ambiguous. Looked up from germline, CDR1 is SQVTM and CDR2 is ANQGSEA. This CDR3 comprises 14 residues. V gave up 1 base and J gave up 3 bases, with 12 bases separating them. CDR3 in DNA: TGCAGCGTTGAAGGGAGACCCCGTGAAGAGACCCAGTACTTC. It codes for CSVEGRPREETQYF.

The rearrangement uses TRBV5-1 and TRBJ1-2; D is unclear. The CDR3 contains 14 residues. The germline V and J ends were trimmed by 0 bases and 2 bases, with 8 bases remaining between them. CDR1 is SGHRS and CDR2 is YFSETQ in the germline V gene. DNA for the CDR3: TGCGCCAGCAGCTTGGCCCCCCCAAACTATGGCTACACCTTC. It is translated as CASSLAPPNYGYTF.

This clone showed up just once. The chain combines TRBV2 with TRBJ2-3; D gene ambiguous. From germline, CDR1 is SNHLY and CDR2 FYNNEI. This CDR3 contains 12 residues. Trimming removed 6 bases at V and 6 bases at J, with 10 bases between. The CDR3 DNA is TGTGCCAGCAGCGCCCTCCAGGATACGCAGTATTTT. Protein sequence: CASSALQDTQYF.

This chain links TRBV6-5 with TRBJ2-5; D is perhaps TRBD1 (6 bases). From germline, CDR1 is MNHEY and CDR2 SVGAGI. The CDR3 consists of 13 residues. With 8 bases removed from V and 2 bases from J, the gap between germline ends came to 12 bases. Here the CDR3 reads CASFDRTQETQYF. In DNA, the CDR3 is TGTGCCAGCTTCGACAGGACTCAAGAGACCCAGTACTTC.